The 7 T cell receptor beta chains below all came from one sample that was sequenced in a study of T-cell reconstitution after alpha-beta-depleted transplantation in children. Researchers prepared the TCRbeta library using unique molecular identifiers, the study reports. One entry per CDR3 protein, called by TCRdb with MiXCR from the PCR reads. The data contain 300,000 or so distinct CDR3 sequences, 9.9% of them singletons. The sample was PBMCs from the stem cell graft donor, taken from the stem cell graft. Every receptor here comes from a human donor who donated a stem cell graft to a child with SCID.

The CDR3 bases are TGCAGTGCTAGAGGAACTTGGACATCCGGTAAAAGGGAGCAGTACTTC. This sequence encodes CSARGTWTSGKREQYF. This chain uses TRBV20-1 with TRBJ2-7; D possibly corresponds to TRBD1 (5 bases). Germline V gives CDR1 DFQATT, CDR2 SNEGSKA (reference sequence). Trimming took 1 base from V and 7 from J, leaving 23 bases between them. This CDR3 has 16 residues.

This clonotype occurred a few times. The chain uses TRBV5-1 and TRBJ2-3, with 10 positions matching TRBD2. Trimming took 4 bases from V and 4 from J; bases not matched to a gene: 9. This CDR3 has 16 amino acids. The V gene's germline CDR1 is SGHRS and CDR2 YFSETQ. The CDR3, as DNA: TGCGCCAGCAGCGCAAGGCTAGCGGGGGTCTCAGATACGCAGTATTTT. It codes for CASSARLAGVSDTQYF.

In DNA, the CDR3 is TGCAGCGTTGGATCGGCTGCGGACGGCTACGAGCAGTACTTC. It encodes CSVGSAADGYEQYF. The genes are TRBV29-1 and TRBJ2-7; no firm D call. The V and J ends lost 4 bases and 3 bases respectively, with 16 bases between them. This CDR3 has 14 residues. Germline CDR1 and CDR2: SQVTM and ANQGSEA.

There are a few counts of this clonotype. CDR3 nucleotide sequence: TGTGCCAGCAGCTCTGGACAGGGGATGGGTGGGCCCCAGCATTTT. Translated: CASSSGQGMGGPQHF. The chain is built from TRBV7-6 and TRBJ1-5, with TRBD1 matching over 9 bases. The V and J ends lost 4 bases and 9 bases, in that order; junction bases with no gene match: 10. The germline CDR1 and CDR2 sequences are SGHVS and FNYEAQ. The CDR3 runs to 15 residues.

CDR3 protein: CASSLTLSSHGYTF. The CDR3 DNA reads as TGTGCCAGCAGTTTAACGCTTTCTTCTCATGGCTACACCTTC. V gene TRBV27 combines with J gene TRBJ1-2, with D unclear. The CDR3 covers 14 residues. V lost 2 bases and J 6 bases, leaving 13 bases between the germline ends. Per germline, CDR1 MNHEY and CDR2 SMNVEV (reference sequence).

This clonotype was picked up a small number of times. The CDR3 nucleotides read TGTGCCAGCAGTTGGGCAGGACATCACACCGGGGAGCTGTTTTTT. Amino acid sequence: CASSWAGHHTGELFF. The chain couples TRBV12-3 or TRBV12-4 to TRBJ2-2, with D possibly being TRBD1 (5 bases). The length of the CDR3 is 15 residues. V dropped 4 bases and J dropped 3 bases, with 12 bases sitting between them.

This rearrangement joins TRBV19 to TRBJ2-3, with a weak D call TRBD1 (6 bases). Germline CDR1 and CDR2: LNHDA and SQIVND (reference sequence). The CDR3 is 17 residues long. V lost 3 bases and J lost 0, with 16 bases in between. The CDR3 nucleotides read TGTGCCAGTAGTATCAGGGGATCTCAATTCAGCACAGATACGCAGTATTTT. This encodes CASSIRGSQFSTDTQYF.